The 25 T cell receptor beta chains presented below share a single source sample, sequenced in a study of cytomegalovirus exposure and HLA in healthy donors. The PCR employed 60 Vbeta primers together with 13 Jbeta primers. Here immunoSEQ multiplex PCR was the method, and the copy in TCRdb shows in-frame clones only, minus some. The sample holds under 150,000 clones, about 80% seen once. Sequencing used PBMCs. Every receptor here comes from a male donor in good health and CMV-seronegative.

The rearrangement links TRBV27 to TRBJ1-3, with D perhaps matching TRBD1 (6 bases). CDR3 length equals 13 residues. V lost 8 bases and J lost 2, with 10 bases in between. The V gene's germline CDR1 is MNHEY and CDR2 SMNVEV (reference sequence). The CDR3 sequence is CASRDRTGNTIYF. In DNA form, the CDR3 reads TGTGCCAGCCGCGACAGGACTGGAAACACCATATATTTT.

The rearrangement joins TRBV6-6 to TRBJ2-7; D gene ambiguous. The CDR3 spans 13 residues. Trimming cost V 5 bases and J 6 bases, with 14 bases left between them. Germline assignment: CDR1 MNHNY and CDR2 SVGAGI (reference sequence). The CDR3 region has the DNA TGTGCCAGCAGTCGACTGGAGCAAACCGAGCAGTACTTC. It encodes CASSRLEQTEQYF.

The CDR3 sequence: CASSIKGQSGANVLTF. The CDR3 region has the DNA TGTGCCAGTAGTATAAAGGGACAATCTGGGGCCAACGTCCTGACTTTC. V is TRBV19 and J is TRBJ2-6; TRBD1 is a possible D gene (6 bases). Trimming left V 2 bases short and J 1 base short, with 9 bases between. The CDR3 is 16 residues long. Germline V lookup: CDR1 LNHDA, CDR2 SQIVND (reference sequence).

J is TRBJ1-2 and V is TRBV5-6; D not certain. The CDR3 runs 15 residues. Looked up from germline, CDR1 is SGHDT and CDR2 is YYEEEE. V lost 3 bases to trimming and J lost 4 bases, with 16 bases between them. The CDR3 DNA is TGTGCCAGCAGCTATGGCAGAGGAGGCTCCTATGGCTACACCTTC. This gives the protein CASSYGRGGSYGYTF.

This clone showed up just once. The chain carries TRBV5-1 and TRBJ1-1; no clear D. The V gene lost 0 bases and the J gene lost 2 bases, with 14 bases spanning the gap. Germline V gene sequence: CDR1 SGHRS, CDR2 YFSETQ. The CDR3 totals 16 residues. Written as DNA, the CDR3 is TGCGCCAGCAGCTTGGCCGAAGGAGGCACCAACACTGAAGCTTTCTTT. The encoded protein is CASSLAEGGTNTEAFF.

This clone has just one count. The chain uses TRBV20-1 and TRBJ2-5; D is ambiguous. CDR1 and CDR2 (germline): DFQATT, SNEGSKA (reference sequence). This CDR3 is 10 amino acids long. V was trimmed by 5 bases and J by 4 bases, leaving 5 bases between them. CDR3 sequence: CSAVLETQYF. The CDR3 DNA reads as TGCAGTGCTGTTCTAGAGACCCAGTACTTC.

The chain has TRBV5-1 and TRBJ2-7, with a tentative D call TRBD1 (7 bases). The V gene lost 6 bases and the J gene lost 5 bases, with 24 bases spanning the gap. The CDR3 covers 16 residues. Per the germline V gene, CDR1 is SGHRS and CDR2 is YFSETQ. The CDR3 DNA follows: TGCGCCAGCAAGGTTCAGGGGGGAGTTCCTCCCCACGAGCAGTACTTC. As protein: CASKVQGGVPPHEQYF.

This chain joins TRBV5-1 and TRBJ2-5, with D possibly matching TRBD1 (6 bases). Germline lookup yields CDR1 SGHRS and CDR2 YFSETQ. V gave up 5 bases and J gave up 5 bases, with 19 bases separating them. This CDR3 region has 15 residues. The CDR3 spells CASSQSTGPGETQYF. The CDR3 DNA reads TGCGCCAGCAGTCAATCTACAGGGCCGGGGGAGACCCAGTACTTC.

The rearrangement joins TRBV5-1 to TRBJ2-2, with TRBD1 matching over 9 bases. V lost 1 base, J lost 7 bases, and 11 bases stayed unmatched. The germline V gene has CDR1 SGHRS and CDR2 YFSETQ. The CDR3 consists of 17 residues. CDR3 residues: CASSLRTGAHSSGELFF. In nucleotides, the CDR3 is TGCGCCAGCAGCTTGAGGACAGGGGCTCATTCGAGCGGGGAGCTGTTTTTT.

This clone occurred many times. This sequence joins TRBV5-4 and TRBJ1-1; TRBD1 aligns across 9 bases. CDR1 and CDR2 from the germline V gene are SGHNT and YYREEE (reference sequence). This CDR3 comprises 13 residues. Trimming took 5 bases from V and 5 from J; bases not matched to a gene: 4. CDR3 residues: CASRGQGRTEAFF. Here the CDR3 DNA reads TGTGCCAGCAGAGGACAGGGGCGGACTGAAGCTTTCTTT.

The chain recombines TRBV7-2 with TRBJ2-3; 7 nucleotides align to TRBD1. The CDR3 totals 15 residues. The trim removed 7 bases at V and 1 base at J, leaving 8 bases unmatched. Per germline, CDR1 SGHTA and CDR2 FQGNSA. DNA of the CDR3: TGTGCCAGCACATGGGGACAGTCCCGCACAGATACGCAGTATTTT. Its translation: CASTWGQSRTDTQYF.

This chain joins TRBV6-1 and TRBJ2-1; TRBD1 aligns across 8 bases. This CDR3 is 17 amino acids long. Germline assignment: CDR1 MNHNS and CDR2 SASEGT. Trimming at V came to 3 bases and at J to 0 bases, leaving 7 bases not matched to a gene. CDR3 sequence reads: CASSDRGLRSSYNEQFF. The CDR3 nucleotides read TGTGCCAGCAGTGACAGGGGGCTGCGGAGCTCCTACAATGAGCAGTTCTTC.

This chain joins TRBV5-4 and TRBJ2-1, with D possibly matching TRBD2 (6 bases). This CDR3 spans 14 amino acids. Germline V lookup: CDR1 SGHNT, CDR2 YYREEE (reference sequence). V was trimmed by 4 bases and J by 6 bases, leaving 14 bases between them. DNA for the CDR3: TGTGCCAGCAGCCGGTATCGGAGGGCCAATGAGCAGTTCTTC. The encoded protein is CASSRYRRANEQFF.

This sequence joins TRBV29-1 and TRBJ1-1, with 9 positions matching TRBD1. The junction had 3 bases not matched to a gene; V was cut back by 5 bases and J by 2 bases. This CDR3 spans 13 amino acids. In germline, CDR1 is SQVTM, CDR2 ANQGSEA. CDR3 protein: CSVWDRANTEAFF. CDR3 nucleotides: TGCAGCGTTTGGGACAGGGCAAACACTGAAGCTTTCTTT.

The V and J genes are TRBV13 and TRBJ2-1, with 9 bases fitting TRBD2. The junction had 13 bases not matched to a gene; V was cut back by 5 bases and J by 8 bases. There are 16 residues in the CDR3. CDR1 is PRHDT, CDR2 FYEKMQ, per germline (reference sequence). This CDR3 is CASSPPWREGRYEQFF. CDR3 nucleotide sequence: TGTGCCAGCAGCCCCCCCTGGCGGGAGGGCCGATATGAGCAGTTCTTC.

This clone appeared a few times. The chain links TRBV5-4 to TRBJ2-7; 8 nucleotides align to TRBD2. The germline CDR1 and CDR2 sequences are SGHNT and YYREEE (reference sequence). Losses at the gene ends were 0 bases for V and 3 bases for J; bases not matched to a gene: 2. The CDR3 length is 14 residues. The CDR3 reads CASSLGGLGYEQYF. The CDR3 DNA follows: TGTGCCAGCAGCTTGGGGGGACTAGGCTACGAGCAGTACTTC.

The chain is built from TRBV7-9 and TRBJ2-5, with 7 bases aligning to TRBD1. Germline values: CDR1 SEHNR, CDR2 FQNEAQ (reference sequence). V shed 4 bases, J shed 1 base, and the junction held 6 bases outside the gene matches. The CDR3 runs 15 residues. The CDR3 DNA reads TGTGCCAGCAGCTCAAGACAGGGATCCCAAGAGACCCAGTACTTC. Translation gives CASSSRQGSQETQYF. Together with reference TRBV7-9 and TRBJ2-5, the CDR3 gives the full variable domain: DTGVSQNPRHKITKRGQNVTFRCDPISEHNRLYWYRQTLGQGPEFLTYFQNEAQLEKSRLLSDRFSAERPKGSFSTLEIQRTEQGDSAMYLCASSSRQGSQETQYFGPGTRLLVL.

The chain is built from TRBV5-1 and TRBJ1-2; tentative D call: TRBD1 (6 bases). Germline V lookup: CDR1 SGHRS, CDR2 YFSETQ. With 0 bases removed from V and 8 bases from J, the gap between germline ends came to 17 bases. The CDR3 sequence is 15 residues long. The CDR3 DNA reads TGCGCCAGCAGCTTGGCAGAGGGGGTGGTGGACGGCTACACCTTC. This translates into CASSLAEGVVDGYTF.

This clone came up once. The CDR3 DNA reads as TGTGCCAGCAGTGCCTACGGCGGGACAACTAATGAAAAACTGTTTTTT. This encodes CASSAYGGTTNEKLFF. The rearrangement uses TRBV27 and TRBJ1-4; D call uncertain. This CDR3 contains 16 residues. CDR1 is MNHEY, CDR2 SMNVEV, per germline (reference sequence). V gave up 5 bases and J gave up 0 bases, with 13 bases separating them. The entire variable domain, with the rest obtained from reference TRBV27 and TRBJ1-4, is as follows: EAQVTQNPRYLITVTGKKLTVTCSQNMNHEYMSWYRQDPGLGLRQIYYSMNVEVTDKGDVPEGYKVSRKEKRNFPLILESPSPNQTSLYFCASSAYGGTTNEKLFFGSGTQLSVL.

CDR3 bases: TGTGCCAGTAGCCGCAGGGGCTATAATTCACCCCTCCACTTT. It encodes CASSRRGYNSPLHF. This chain links TRBV19 with TRBJ1-6; possible D gene TRBD1, 6 bases. This CDR3 is 14 amino acids long. Trimming pared 6 bases from V and 3 bases from J, leaving 9 bases between. The germline CDR1 and CDR2 sequences are LNHDA and SQIVND (reference sequence). Full variable domain (missing parts from reference TRBV19 and TRBJ1-6): DGGITQSPKYLFRKEGQNVTLSCEQNLNHDAMYWYRQDPGQGLRLIYYSQIVNDFQKGDIAEGYSVSREKKESFPLTVTSAQKNPTAFYLCASSRRGYNSPLHFGNGTRLTVT.

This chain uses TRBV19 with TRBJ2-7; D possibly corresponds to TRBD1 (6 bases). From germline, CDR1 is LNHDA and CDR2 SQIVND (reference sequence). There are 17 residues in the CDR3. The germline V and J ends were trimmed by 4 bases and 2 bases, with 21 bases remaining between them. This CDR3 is CASSTRAITGSAYEQYF. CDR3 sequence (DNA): TGTGCCAGTAGTACGAGGGCCATAACAGGGTCGGCCTACGAGCAGTACTTC. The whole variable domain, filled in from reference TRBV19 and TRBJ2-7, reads DGGITQSPKYLFRKEGQNVTLSCEQNLNHDAMYWYRQDPGQGLRLIYYSQIVNDFQKGDIAEGYSVSREKKESFPLTVTSAQKNPTAFYLCASSTRAITGSAYEQYFGPGTRLTVT.

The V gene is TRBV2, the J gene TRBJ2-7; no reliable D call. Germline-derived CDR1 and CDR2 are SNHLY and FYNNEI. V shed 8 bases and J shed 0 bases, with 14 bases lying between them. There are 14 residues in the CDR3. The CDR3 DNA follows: TGTGCCAGCGGCCGCCAAGAAATCTCCTACGAGCAGTACTTC. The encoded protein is CASGRQEISYEQYF.

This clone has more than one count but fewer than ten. CDR3 DNA sequence: TGTGCCAGCAGAACTCGACAGGGTGGCGGTGGCTACACCTTC. Protein product: CASRTRQGGGGYTF. V gene TRBV27 combines with J gene TRBJ1-2; 7 nucleotides agree with TRBD1. Unmatched junction bases numbered 11, after V lost 6 bases and J lost 7 bases. The CDR3 totals 14 residues. Germline CDR1 reads MNHEY; CDR2 reads SMNVEV (reference sequence).

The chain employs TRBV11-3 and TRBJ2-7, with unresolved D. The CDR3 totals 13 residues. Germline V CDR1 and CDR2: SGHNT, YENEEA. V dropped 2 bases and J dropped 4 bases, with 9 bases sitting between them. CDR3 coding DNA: TGTGCCAGCAGCTTATCATTCGGGTACGAGCAGTACTTC. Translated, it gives CASSLSFGYEQYF. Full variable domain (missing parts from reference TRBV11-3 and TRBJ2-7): EAGVVQSPRYKIIEKKQPVAFWCNPISGHNTLYWYLQNLGQGPELLIRYENEEAVDDSQLPKDRFSAERLKGVDSTLKIQPAELGDSAVYLCASSLSFGYEQYFGPGTRLTVT.

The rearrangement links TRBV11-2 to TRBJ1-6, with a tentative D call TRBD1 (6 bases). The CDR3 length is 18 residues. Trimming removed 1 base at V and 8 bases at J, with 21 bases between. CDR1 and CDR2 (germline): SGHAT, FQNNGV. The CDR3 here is CASSLGRTGQGFYSPLHF. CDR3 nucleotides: TGTGCCAGCAGCTTAGGCCGTACAGGGCAGGGCTTCTATTCACCCCTCCACTTT.